This is a list of T cell receptor beta chains from one sample in a study of cytomegalovirus exposure and HLA in healthy donors. TCRdb keeps only in-frame clones here, not all; method: immunoSEQ multiplex PCR. The sample lists 200,000 to 300,000 clones; roughly 86% were seen once. Specimen: PBMCs. Receptors were obtained from a woman in her thirties or forties in good health and CMV-seropositive. CDR3s include the opening cysteine and the closing phenylalanine or tryptophan. D genes are given only for firm matches.

j_gene: TRBJ1-4; v_gene: TRBV7-7; d_gene: .; CDR3aa: CASSLAGQTNEKLFF
j_gene: TRBJ1-5; v_gene: TRBV28; d_gene: .; CDR3aa: CASSLGGVGNQPQHF
j_gene: TRBJ2-3; v_gene: TRBV10-3; d_gene: TRBD1; CDR3aa: CAIGDRGGGDTQYF
j_gene: TRBJ2-1; v_gene: TRBV7-9; d_gene: TRBD2; CDR3aa: CASSSDPSGMGNEQFF
j_gene: TRBJ2-7; v_gene: TRBV11-3; d_gene: .; CDR3aa: CASSLVSRRPYEQYF
j_gene: TRBJ1-5; v_gene: TRBV2; d_gene: .; CDR3aa: CASRQDSNQPQHF
j_gene: TRBJ2-5; v_gene: TRBV19; d_gene: TRBD1; CDR3aa: CASSTQGQLKETQYF
j_gene: TRBJ2-7; v_gene: TRBV30; d_gene: TRBD1; CDR3aa: CAWEGQGTRVHEQYF
j_gene: TRBJ2-1; v_gene: TRBV7-2; d_gene: .; CDR3aa: CASSFQGLKRNEQFF
j_gene: TRBJ1-5; v_gene: TRBV9; d_gene: TRBD1; CDR3aa: CASSGGTDVGQPQHF
j_gene: TRBJ1-1; v_gene: TRBV20-1; d_gene: .; CDR3aa: CSSSVSAFF
j_gene: TRBJ1-6; v_gene: TRBV28; d_gene: .; CDR3aa: CASSPLGADSSPLHF
j_gene: TRBJ2-5; v_gene: TRBV13; d_gene: TRBD1; CDR3aa: CASSPQGGETQYF
j_gene: TRBJ2-1; v_gene: TRBV28; d_gene: TRBD2; CDR3aa: CASSLQTSGSRNEQFF
j_gene: TRBJ2-7; v_gene: TRBV7-2; d_gene: .; CDR3aa: CASSLFDRREQYF
j_gene: TRBJ1-2; v_gene: TRBV5-1; d_gene: TRBD1; CDR3aa: CASSGNRDRGYGYTF
j_gene: TRBJ2-7; v_gene: TRBV11-2; d_gene: .; CDR3aa: CASSVDWISYEQYF
j_gene: TRBJ1-2; v_gene: TRBV28; d_gene: TRBD1; CDR3aa: CASRDSPYGYTF
j_gene: TRBJ1-1; v_gene: TRBV19; d_gene: .; CDR3aa: CASSLGPSEAFF
j_gene: TRBJ1-1; v_gene: TRBV11-2; d_gene: .; CDR3aa: CASTKPNTEAFF
j_gene: TRBJ2-7; v_gene: TRBV20-1; d_gene: .; CDR3aa: CSARADYEQYF
j_gene: TRBJ2-2; v_gene: TRBV18; d_gene: .; CDR3aa: CASSPRAPSELFF
j_gene: TRBJ2-5; v_gene: TRBV11-3; d_gene: TRBD2; CDR3aa: CASSQGTSGDQETQYF
j_gene: TRBJ1-3; v_gene: TRBV4-2; d_gene: .; CDR3aa: CASSPEKIGVGGNTIYF
j_gene: TRBJ2-1; v_gene: TRBV19; d_gene: .; CDR3aa: CASSNPGTSRHNEQFF
j_gene: TRBJ2-1; v_gene: TRBV5-6; d_gene: TRBD2; CDR3aa: CASSLELAGTYNEQFF
j_gene: TRBJ2-1; v_gene: TRBV5-4; d_gene: TRBD2; CDR3aa: CASSPRLAGNEQFF
j_gene: TRBJ1-4; v_gene: TRBV10-3; d_gene: .; CDR3aa: CAISDQRADEKLFF
j_gene: TRBJ2-2; v_gene: TRBV27; d_gene: TRBD2; CDR3aa: CASQSGSGTGELFF
j_gene: TRBJ2-4; v_gene: TRBV6-1; d_gene: .; CDR3aa: CASSEALRLAKNIQYF
j_gene: TRBJ1-2; v_gene: TRBV29-1; d_gene: TRBD1; CDR3aa: CSVPGQGAYGYTF
j_gene: TRBJ1-1; v_gene: TRBV7-9; d_gene: TRBD1; CDR3aa: CASSSRGRGNTEAFF
j_gene: TRBJ2-7; v_gene: TRBV19; d_gene: .; CDR3aa: CASSMCKAETAYEQYF
j_gene: TRBJ2-7; v_gene: TRBV28; d_gene: TRBD2; CDR3aa: CASTISSGTYEQYF
j_gene: TRBJ1-5; v_gene: TRBV7-2; d_gene: .; CDR3aa: CASSLAMGLQPQHF
j_gene: TRBJ2-7; v_gene: TRBV28; d_gene: .; CDR3aa: CASRTPGDYEQYF
j_gene: TRBJ2-7; v_gene: TRBV4-3; d_gene: .; CDR3aa: CASSQDSSYEQYF
j_gene: TRBJ2-4; v_gene: TRBV28; d_gene: .; CDR3aa: CASSPSRSGDIQYF
j_gene: TRBJ1-1; v_gene: TRBV2; d_gene: .; CDR3aa: CASSEASRGGTEAFF
j_gene: TRBJ2-5; v_gene: TRBV7-3; d_gene: TRBD2; CDR3aa: CASSPPHPGRLETQYF
j_gene: TRBJ2-7; v_gene: TRBV11-3; d_gene: .; CDR3aa: CASSLGGVVGQYEQYF
j_gene: TRBJ2-1; v_gene: TRBV23-1; d_gene: .; CDR3aa: CASSQSSQGPTYNEQFF
j_gene: TRBJ2-6; v_gene: TRBV28; d_gene: TRBD1; CDR3aa: CASSLYGQGAGANVLTF
j_gene: TRBJ2-3; v_gene: TRBV28; d_gene: .; CDR3aa: CASSSLRGYSTDTQYF
j_gene: TRBJ2-7; v_gene: TRBV11-2; d_gene: TRBD2; CDR3aa: CASSLLAGGNYEQYF
j_gene: TRBJ1-1; v_gene: TRBV9; d_gene: .; CDR3aa: CASSVGQANTEAFF
j_gene: TRBJ2-7; v_gene: TRBV29-1; d_gene: TRBD1; CDR3aa: CTIGQGAAYEQYF
j_gene: TRBJ1-1; v_gene: TRBV7-9; d_gene: TRBD1; CDR3aa: CASSPKPTGGDTEAFF
j_gene: TRBJ2-1; v_gene: TRBV9; d_gene: TRBD2; CDR3aa: CASSVVVAGAPVQQFF
j_gene: TRBJ1-2; v_gene: TRBV2; d_gene: TRBD1; CDR3aa: CASSAPRTGGGGYTF
j_gene: TRBJ2-5; v_gene: TRBV9; d_gene: .; CDR3aa: CASSALGRGETQYF
j_gene: TRBJ1-3; v_gene: TRBV7-2; d_gene: .; CDR3aa: CASSLEVGGQVGNTIYF
j_gene: TRBJ1-3; v_gene: TRBV28; d_gene: .; CDR3aa: CASSTDTLGGNTIYF
j_gene: TRBJ2-2; v_gene: TRBV5-1; d_gene: .; CDR3aa: CASSFTGQNTGELFF
j_gene: TRBJ2-7; v_gene: TRBV4-3; d_gene: TRBD2; CDR3aa: CASSQGGLAGNYEQYF
j_gene: TRBJ1-2; v_gene: TRBV30; d_gene: .; CDR3aa: CAWTVESVRYGYTF